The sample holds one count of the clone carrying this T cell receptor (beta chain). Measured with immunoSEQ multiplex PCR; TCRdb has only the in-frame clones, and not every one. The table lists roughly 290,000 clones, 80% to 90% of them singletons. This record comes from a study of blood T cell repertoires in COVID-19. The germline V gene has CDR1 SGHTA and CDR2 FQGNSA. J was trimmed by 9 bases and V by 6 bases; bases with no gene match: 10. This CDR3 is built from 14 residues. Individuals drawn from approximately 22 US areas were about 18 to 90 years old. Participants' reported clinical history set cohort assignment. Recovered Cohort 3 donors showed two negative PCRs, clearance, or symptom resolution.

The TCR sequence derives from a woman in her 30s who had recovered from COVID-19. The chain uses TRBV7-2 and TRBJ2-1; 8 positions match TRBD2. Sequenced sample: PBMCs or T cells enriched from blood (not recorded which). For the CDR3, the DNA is TGTGCCAGCAGTCGGGGGACTAGACGTAGTGAGCAGTTCTTC. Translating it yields CASSRGTRRSEQFF.